Only a few counts were recorded for the clone carrying this T cell receptor beta chain. Antigen specificity is unknown. The data were obtained in a study of cytomegalovirus exposure and HLA in healthy donors. The study's findings and limits: High specificity and sensitivity for cytomegalovirus status were reported for the classifier.

This CDR3 comprises 15 residues. Trimming pared 1 base from V and 0 bases from J, leaving 10 bases between. In germline, CDR1 is SGHTA, CDR2 FQGNSA. Use of 60 Vbeta and 13 Jbeta primers characterized the PCR. Sequenced by immunoSEQ multiplex PCR; TCRdb stores in-frame clones only, minus some. The sample yields 100,000 to 120,000 clones, around 85% seen once. This receptor was obtained from a man between 35 and 55 years old in good health and CMV-seronegative. The chain has TRBV7-2 and TRBJ2-7; the D gene is possibly TRBD2 (6 bases). Sequences were obtained from PBMCs. CDR3 coding DNA: TGTGCCAGCAGCTTAGAGGCGGGGAGCTCCTACGAGCAGTACTTC. As protein: CASSLEAGSSYEQYF.